The 20 T cell receptor beta chains below all came from one sample that was sequenced in a study of T cells in women clearing cervical HPV infection. Sequencing was performed with immunoSEQ multiplex PCR; in TCRdb, only in-frame clones are kept and a portion is missing. The specimen's table records fewer than 35,000 clones. What was sequenced was blood buffy coat. Source of these receptors: a woman between 18 and 69 years old with a cervical HPV16 infection that either progressed to CIN3+ or cleared (not recorded which).

Notes on this clone: Germline and junction disagree at one end, which may indicate a read error. Read data end 3 residues before the CDR3 end; the end is taken from the germline J gene. The chain carries TRBV4-2 and TRBJ1-4; TRBD1 aligns across 7 bases. CDR1 is LGHNA, CDR2 YNFKEQ, per germline. CDR3 size: 14 residues. CDR3 protein: CASSPGQVREKLFF. The CDR3 DNA, read in part, is TGCGCCAGCAGCCCCGGACAGGTTAGGGAAAAA.

Turning to this clone: Read sequence stops 3 residues before the CDR3 end, and the germline J gene provides the missing end. This chain connects TRBV30 to TRBJ1-2, with D maybe TRBD1 (6 bases). V was shortened by 2 bases and J by 4 bases, with 11 bases between the two germline ends. Per the germline V gene, CDR1 is GTSNPN and CDR2 is SVGIG (reference sequence). This CDR3 comprises 13 residues. CDR3 DNA (partial): TGTGCCTGGAGTCCCAGGGGATCCTATGGC. Its protein is CAWSPRGSYG. The whole CDR3 region reads CAWSPRGSYGYTF.

Notes on this clone: Read coverage stops 3 residues before the CDR3 terminus; the germline J gene supplies the remainder. The chain combines TRBV2 with TRBJ1-1; D not resolved. This CDR3 region has 14 residues. The germline CDR1 and CDR2 sequences are SNHLY and FYNNEI. V lost 5 bases, J lost 1 base, and 11 bases lay in between. CDR3 bases read: TGTGCCAGCAGTCCAGAGTCCCAGAACACTGAA. It specifies CASSPESQNTE. The CDR3 in full is CASSPESQNTEAFF.

As for this clone: The CDR3 end is not reached by the read, which stops 3 residues before it; the germline J gene fills it in. The V call is TRBV19, the J call TRBJ1-2, with 10 nucleotides matching TRBD1. The V and J ends lost 7 bases and 3 bases, in that order; junction bases with no gene match: 11. In germline, CDR1 is LNHDA, CDR2 SQIVND (reference sequence). CDR3 size: 16 residues. The chain's CDR3 is CASTLGQGVFHYGYTF. Incomplete CDR3 DNA: TGTGCCAGTACCCTCGGACAGGGGGTATTTCACTATGGC.

To note about this clone: The CDR3 extends 3 residues past the end of the read, so its final part is completed from the germline J gene. The chain combines TRBV5-1 with TRBJ2-3, with D possibly being TRBD1 (6 bases). Germline assignment: CDR1 SGHRS and CDR2 YFSETQ. The length of the CDR3 is 17 residues. V shed 6 bases and J shed 4 bases, with 24 bases lying between them. The CDR3 spells CASNPTPPGQVADTQYF. The CDR3 DNA, read in part, is TGCGCCAGCAACCCCACCCCCCCGGGACAAGTAGCAGATACG. Complete variable domain (other parts from reference TRBV5-1 and TRBJ2-3): KAGVTQTPRYLIKTRGQQVTLSCSPISGHRSVSWYQQTPGQGLQFLFEYFSETQRNKGNFPGRFSGRQFSNSRSEMNVSTLELGDSALYLCASNPTPPGQVADTQYFGPGTRLTVL.

About this clone itself: A junction end diverges from the germline sequence, so it may reflect a read error. The observed sequence ends 3 residues before the CDR3 terminus, with the missing tail filled in from the germline J gene. Other DNA sequences in this sample translate to the same CDR3. This chain connects TRBV5-4 to TRBJ1-2; D gene uncertain. Germline-derived CDR1 and CDR2 are SGHNT and YYREEE (reference sequence). CDR3 size: 15 residues. Here the CDR3 reads CASSLDRNFYYGYTF. The CDR3 DNA, read in part, is TGTGCCAGCAGCTTGGATAGAAACTTTTACTATGGA.

Turning to this clone: The read terminates 3 residues before the CDR3 end, so the remaining end is supplied by the germline J gene. The rearrangement uses TRBV7-9 and TRBJ2-1; D is perhaps TRBD1 (6 bases). Trimming took 2 bases from V and 4 from J, leaving 12 bases between them. The CDR3 sequence is 15 residues long. The germline V gene encodes CDR1 SEHNR and CDR2 FQNEAQ (reference sequence). The CDR3 DNA, read in part, is TGTGCCAGCAGCTTACAGGGGAGTGTATACAATGAG. This encodes CASSLQGSVYNE. The full CDR3 protein is CASSLQGSVYNEQFF.

Concerning this clone itself: The read halts 3 residues ahead of the CDR3 end, with the missing end drawn from the germline J gene. The rearrangement uses TRBV18 and TRBJ1-4; TRBD1 might be the D (6 bases). The V gene's germline CDR1 is KGHSH and CDR2 LQKENI. The CDR3 runs 16 residues. V lost 4 bases and J lost 0, with 12 bases in between. CDR3 sequence reads: CASSRLDRPTNEKLFF. The CDR3 bases that were read are TGTGCCAGCTCACGCCTAGACAGGCCAACTAATGAAAAA.

In the case of this clone: The DNA ends 3 residues before the CDR3 does, and the rest of the CDR3 is filled in from the germline J gene. The chain links TRBV2 to TRBJ1-4; tentative D call: TRBD1 (5 bases). Germline CDR1 and CDR2: SNHLY and FYNNEI. The CDR3 contains 12 residues. CDR3 DNA, as far as it was read: TGTGCCAGCAGTTCTGGGGCCAACGTA. Amino acid sequence: CASSSGANV. The whole CDR3 is CASSSGANVLFF.

A note on this clone: The sequence runs out 3 residues before the end of the CDR3; the remainder is reconstructed from the germline J gene. The chain uses TRBV4-2 and TRBJ2-5, with a weak D call TRBD2 (5 bases). The CDR3 has 17 amino acids. Trimming pared 0 bases from V and 1 base from J, leaving 15 bases between. The V gene's germline CDR1 is LGHNA and CDR2 YNFKEQ. Incomplete CDR3 DNA: TGTGCCAGCAGCCAAGAGGGCCCCCAAGCGGCCCAAGAGACC. It codes for CASSQEGPQAAQET. The whole CDR3 reads CASSQEGPQAAQETQYF.

Worth noting for this clone: The read gets to within 3 residues of the CDR3 end, and the germline J gene fills in the rest. The chain recombines TRBV5-1 with TRBJ1-1; possible D gene TRBD1, 6 bases. The CDR3 consists of 14 residues. The V end was cut by 2 bases, the J end by 1 base, with 9 bases between. Germline CDR1 and CDR2: SGHRS and YFSETQ. The sequenced part of the CDR3 DNA is TGCGCCAGCAGCTTCCCGACAGGGAACACTGAA. Translation gives CASSFPTGNTE. The CDR3 as a whole reads CASSFPTGNTEAFF.

As to this clone: The read is 3 residues too short to cover the CDR3 end, so that end is filled in from the germline J gene. This chain connects TRBV7-2 to TRBJ2-3, with 7 bases that match TRBD1. This CDR3 spans 14 amino acids. The germline CDR1 and CDR2 sequences are SGHTA and FQGNSA. Incomplete CDR3 DNA: TGTGCCAGCAGCCTCGGACAGGCTCAAGAGACG. Protein product: CASSLGQAQET. In full, the CDR3 is CASSLGQAQETQYF.

Details on this clone: From the germline J gene comes the end of the CDR3, since the read stops 3 residues before it. V is TRBV30 and J is TRBJ2-3; 7 bases agree with TRBD1. This CDR3 has 13 residues. CDR1 is GTSNPN, CDR2 SVGIG, per germline (reference sequence). The covered CDR3 bases are TGTGCCTGGCAGACAGGGATCGGTCAGCCG. Amino acid sequence: CAWQTGIGQP. The whole CDR3 reads CAWQTGIGQPQYF.

A remark on this clone: The read finishes 3 residues shy of the CDR3 end, and the germline J gene is used to complete it. The chain couples TRBV20-1 to TRBJ2-1; the D gene could be TRBD1 or TRBD2 (5 bases each). The CDR3 contains 14 residues. Germline CDR1 and CDR2: DFQATT and SNEGSKA (reference sequence). Trimming took off 5 bases at V and 8 bases at J, with 19 bases between the two ends. CDR3 in amino acids: CSASSGSAPYEQFF. The part of the CDR3 DNA that was read is TGCAGTGCTTCCTCAGGGAGTGCCCCCTATGAG.

As to this clone: Read coverage stops 3 residues before the CDR3 terminus; the germline J gene supplies the remainder. Within the sample, other DNA sequences also encode this same CDR3. The chain couples TRBV7-9 to TRBJ1-2, with D possibly TRBD1 on 5 matching bases. V lost 6 bases, J lost 4 bases, and 18 bases lay in between. Per the germline V gene, CDR1 is SEHNR and CDR2 is FQNEAQ (reference sequence). The CDR3 runs 15 residues. This chain's CDR3 is CASSFSWTIVYGYTF. The CDR3 bases that were read are TGTGCCAGCAGTTTCTCGTGGACAATCGTCTATGGC. The full variable domain, completed using reference TRBV7-9 and TRBJ1-2, is DTGVSQNPRHKITKRGQNVTFRCDPISEHNRLYWYRQTLGQGPEFLTYFQNEAQLEKSRLLSDRFSAERPKGSFSTLEIQRTEQGDSAMYLCASSFSWTIVYGYTFGSGTRLTVV.

Remarks on this clone: With the read ending 3 residues before the CDR3 end, the germline J gene is used to fill in that end. This sequence joins TRBV7-8 and TRBJ2-6; 7 bases line up with TRBD1. Germline V gives CDR1 SGHVS, CDR2 FQNEAQ. V gave up 4 bases and J gave up 1 base; unmatched junction bases: 7. The CDR3 spans 17 residues. CDR3 region: CASSSRTGYSGANVLTF. The covered CDR3 bases are TGTGCCAGCAGCTCGCGGACAGGCTATTCTGGGGCCAACGTC.

A remark on this clone: The CDR3 goes on 3 residues after the read ends, and that part is filled in from the germline J gene. V is TRBV5-1 and J is TRBJ2-2; D call uncertain. Germline lookup yields CDR1 SGHRS and CDR2 YFSETQ. Trimming cost V 0 bases and J 5 bases, with 8 bases left between them. This CDR3 spans 14 amino acids. CDR3: CASSLALGTGELFF. The CDR3 DNA, read in part, is TGCGCCAGCAGCTTGGCCCTCGGGACCGGGGAG.

Regarding this clone: The CDR3 end lies 3 residues beyond the end of the read and is filled in from the germline J gene. The rearrangement links TRBV2 to TRBJ1-2, with TRBD1 matching 8 bases. This CDR3 is built from 14 residues. Germline V lookup: CDR1 SNHLY, CDR2 FYNNEI. Trimming cost V 2 bases and J 5 bases; bases outside gene matches: 4. The DNA read from the CDR3 is TGTGCCAGCAGTGAACCGTACAGGGGGTATGGC. It encodes CASSEPYRGYG. The whole CDR3 sequence reads CASSEPYRGYGYTF.

This chain's CDR3 is CASSIGQGNEQYF. The sequenced CDR3 bases are TGTGCCAGTAGTATAGGCCAGGGGAACGAG. The chain recombines TRBV19 with TRBJ2-7, with a possible D match to TRBD1 (6 bases). The sequenced fragment ends 3 residues before the CDR3 boundary, so the rest is inferred from the germline J gene. Germline V lookup: CDR1 LNHDA, CDR2 SQIVND (reference sequence). Trimming took off 1 base at V and 5 bases at J, with 9 bases between the two ends. The CDR3 is made up of 13 amino acids.

The DNA read from the CDR3 is TGTGCCAGCAGCTGGGGCAGGCGTGATGGT. This translates into CASSWGRRDG. Given in full, the CDR3 is CASSWGRRDGQYF. The rearrangement joins TRBV7-9 to TRBJ2-4; TRBD1 might be the D (5 bases). The read terminates 3 residues ahead of where the CDR3 ends, so the germline J gene completes it. In germline, CDR1 is SEHNR, CDR2 FQNEAQ (reference sequence). The CDR3 loop spans 13 amino acids.